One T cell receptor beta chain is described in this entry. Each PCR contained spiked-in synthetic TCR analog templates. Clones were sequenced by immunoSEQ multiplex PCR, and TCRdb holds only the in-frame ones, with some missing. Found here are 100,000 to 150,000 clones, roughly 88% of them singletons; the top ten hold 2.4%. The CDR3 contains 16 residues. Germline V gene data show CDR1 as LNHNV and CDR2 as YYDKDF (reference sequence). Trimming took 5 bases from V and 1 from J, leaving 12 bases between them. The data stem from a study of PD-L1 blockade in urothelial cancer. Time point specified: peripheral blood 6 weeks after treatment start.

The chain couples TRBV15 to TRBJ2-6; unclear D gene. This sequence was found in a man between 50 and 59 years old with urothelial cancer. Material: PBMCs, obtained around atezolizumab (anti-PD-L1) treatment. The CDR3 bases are TGTGCCACCAGCCCCCGCGAGACTTCTGGGGCCAACGTCCTGACTTTC. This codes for CATSPRETSGANVLTF.